This entry is about one TCR beta chain. Its antigen remains unidentified. V gave up 4 bases and J gave up 2 bases, with 8 bases separating them. The CDR3 runs 13 residues. Germline loops: CDR1 MDHEN, CDR2 SYDVKM. The entry originates in a study of post-analysis software for immune sequencing data. Study at large: Progressive-relapsing, secondary progressive and relapsing-remitting multiple sclerosis were among the disease courses included. The study, taken as a whole, reports: In multiple sclerosis, normalized Chao1 diversity was significantly below that of controls. Four or five TRBV segments were more frequent in patients than controls; TRBV5-6, TRBV5-1 and TRBV20-1 belonged to this group. Pronounced co-clustering by F measure was evident among identically batched samples.

Each TCR beta cDNA library carried unique molecular identifiers. It was from about 0.98 to 11 million T cells that roughly 0.5 million cDNA molecules came. TCRdb ran MiXCR on the PCR reads and lists one entry per CDR3 protein. The sample has approximately 350,000 distinct CDR3 sequences, approximately 38% seen once. This clonotype was obtained from a girl between 5 and 17 years old with multiple sclerosis. The chain recombines TRBV28 with TRBJ1-2; the D is unclear. The sample consisted of blood. In DNA, the CDR3 is TGTGCCAGCAGTTCCGGAAAAAACTATGGCTACACCTTC. It codes for CASSSGKNYGYTF.